This T cell receptor (beta chain) was sequenced in a study of T cells in Graves' hyperthyroidism and ophthalmopathy. Stability of Graves' hyperthyroidism was defined as absent ophthalmopathy progression within 18 months. Each patient was aged 18 to 65 and had newly diagnosed hyperthyroidism of under 2 months' duration. Uncontrolled infection, other autoimmune disease, pregnancy or lactation led to exclusion. Overall study results and limits: Model output signaled ophthalmopathy a median 6.5 months ahead of onset.

This clonotype has a count of ten or more. What it recognizes is unknown. This CDR3 has 12 residues. Germline V gene lookup returns CDR1 SGHKS and CDR2 YYEKEE (reference sequence). V lost 1 base and J 5 bases, leaving 6 bases between the germline ends. Regions amplified from RNA transcripts were the TCR beta CDR3 regions. An initial round of RT-PCR targeting the TCR CDR3 relied on the HTBI primer set. From the multiplex PCR reads, TCRdb called clonotypes with MiXCR, one entry per CDR3 protein. Here the sample spans fewer than 550,000 distinct CDR3 sequences, around a sixth being singletons. The material sequenced was blood. This clonotype originated in a woman younger than 30 with Graves' hyperthyroidism. The genes are TRBV5-5 and TRBJ1-1, with D unresolved. The CDR3 DNA follows: TGTGCCAGCAGCTTGCTGTGGACTGAAGCTTTCTTT. Protein: CASSLLWTEAFF.